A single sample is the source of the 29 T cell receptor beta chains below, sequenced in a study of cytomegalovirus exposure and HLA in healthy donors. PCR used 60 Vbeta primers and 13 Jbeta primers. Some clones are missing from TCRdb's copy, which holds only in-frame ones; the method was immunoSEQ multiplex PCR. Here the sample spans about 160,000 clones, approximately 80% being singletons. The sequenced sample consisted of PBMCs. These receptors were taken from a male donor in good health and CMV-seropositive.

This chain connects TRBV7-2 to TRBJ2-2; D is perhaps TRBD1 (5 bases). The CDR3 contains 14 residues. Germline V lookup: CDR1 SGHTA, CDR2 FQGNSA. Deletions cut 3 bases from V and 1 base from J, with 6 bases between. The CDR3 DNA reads TGTGCCAGCAGCTTCGACAGGAACACCGGGGAGCTGTTTTTT. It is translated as CASSFDRNTGELFF.

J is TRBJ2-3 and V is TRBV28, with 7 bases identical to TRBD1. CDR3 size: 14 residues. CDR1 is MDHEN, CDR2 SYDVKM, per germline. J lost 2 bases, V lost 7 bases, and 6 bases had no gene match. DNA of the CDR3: TGTGCCAGCACGCCAGGGGGTCCCACAGATACGCAGTATTTT. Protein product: CASTPGGPTDTQYF.

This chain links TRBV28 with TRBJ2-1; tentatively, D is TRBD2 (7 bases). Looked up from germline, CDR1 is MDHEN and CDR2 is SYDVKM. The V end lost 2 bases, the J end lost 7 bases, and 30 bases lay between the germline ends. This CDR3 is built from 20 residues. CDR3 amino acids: CASSLPRTASAGQSGNEQFF. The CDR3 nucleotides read TGTGCCAGCAGTTTACCCCGAACCGCCTCAGCGGGACAATCGGGGAATGAGCAGTTCTTC.

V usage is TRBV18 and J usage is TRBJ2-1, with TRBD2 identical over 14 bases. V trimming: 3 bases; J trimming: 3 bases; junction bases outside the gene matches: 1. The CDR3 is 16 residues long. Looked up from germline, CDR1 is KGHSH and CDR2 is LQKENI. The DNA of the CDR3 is TGTGCCAGCTCACCGACTAGCGGGAGGGTCTACAATGAGCAGTTCTTC. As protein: CASSPTSGRVYNEQFF.

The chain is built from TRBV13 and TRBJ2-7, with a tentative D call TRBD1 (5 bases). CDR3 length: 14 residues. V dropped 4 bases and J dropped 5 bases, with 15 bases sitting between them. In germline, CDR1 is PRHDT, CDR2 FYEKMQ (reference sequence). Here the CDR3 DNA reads TGTGCCAGCAGCTCGCAGGGTTCTTTCCACGAGCAGTACTTC. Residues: CASSSQGSFHEQYF.

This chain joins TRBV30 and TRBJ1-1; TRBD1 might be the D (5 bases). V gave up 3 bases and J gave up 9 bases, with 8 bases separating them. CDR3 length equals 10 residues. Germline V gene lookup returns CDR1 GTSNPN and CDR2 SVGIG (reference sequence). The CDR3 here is CAWRKGQAFF. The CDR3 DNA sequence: TGTGCCTGGAGGAAGGGGCAAGCTTTCTTT.

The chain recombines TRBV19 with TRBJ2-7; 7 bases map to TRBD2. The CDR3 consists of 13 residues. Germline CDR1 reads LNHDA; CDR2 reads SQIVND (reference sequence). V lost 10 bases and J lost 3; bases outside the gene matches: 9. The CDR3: CATVSGTFYEQYF. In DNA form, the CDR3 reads TGTGCCACCGTCAGCGGGACTTTCTACGAGCAGTACTTC. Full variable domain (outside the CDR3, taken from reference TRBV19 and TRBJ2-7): DGGITQSPKYLFRKEGQNVTLSCEQNLNHDAMYWYRQDPGQGLRLIYYSQIVNDFQKGDIAEGYSVSREKKESFPLTVTSAQKNPTAFYLCATVSGTFYEQYFGPGTRLTVT.

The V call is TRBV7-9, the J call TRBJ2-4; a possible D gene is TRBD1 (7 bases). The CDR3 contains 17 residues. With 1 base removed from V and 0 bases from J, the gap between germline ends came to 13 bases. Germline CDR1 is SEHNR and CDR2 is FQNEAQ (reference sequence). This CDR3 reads CASSLVGGGKAKNIQYF. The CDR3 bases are TGTGCCAGCAGCTTAGTAGGAGGGGGCAAAGCCAAAAACATTCAGTACTTC.

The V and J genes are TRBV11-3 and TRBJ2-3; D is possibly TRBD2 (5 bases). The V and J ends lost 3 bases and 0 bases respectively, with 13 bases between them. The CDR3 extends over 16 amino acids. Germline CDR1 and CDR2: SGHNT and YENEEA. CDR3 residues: CASSFIASASTDTQYF. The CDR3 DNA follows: TGTGCCAGCAGCTTCATAGCGTCCGCTAGCACAGATACGCAGTATTTT.

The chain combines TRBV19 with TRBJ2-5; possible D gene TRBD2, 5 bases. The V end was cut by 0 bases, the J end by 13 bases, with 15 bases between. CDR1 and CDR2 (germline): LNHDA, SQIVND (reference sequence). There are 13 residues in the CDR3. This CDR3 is CASSIDQVGKAYF. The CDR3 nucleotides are TGTGCCAGTAGTATAGATCAAGTCGGGAAGGCGTACTTC.

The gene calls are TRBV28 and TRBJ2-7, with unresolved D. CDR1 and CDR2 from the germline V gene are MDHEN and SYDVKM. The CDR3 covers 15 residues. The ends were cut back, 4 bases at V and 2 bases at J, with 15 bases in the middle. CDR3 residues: CASSSPPGGTYEQYF. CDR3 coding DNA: TGTGCCAGCAGTTCCCCCCCCGGCGGAACCTACGAGCAGTACTTC.

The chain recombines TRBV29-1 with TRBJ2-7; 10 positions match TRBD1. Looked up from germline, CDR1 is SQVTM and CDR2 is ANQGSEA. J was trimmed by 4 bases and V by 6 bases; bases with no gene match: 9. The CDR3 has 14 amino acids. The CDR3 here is CSVVAGTGEYEQYF. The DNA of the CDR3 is TGCAGCGTAGTAGCCGGGACAGGGGAGTACGAGCAGTACTTC.

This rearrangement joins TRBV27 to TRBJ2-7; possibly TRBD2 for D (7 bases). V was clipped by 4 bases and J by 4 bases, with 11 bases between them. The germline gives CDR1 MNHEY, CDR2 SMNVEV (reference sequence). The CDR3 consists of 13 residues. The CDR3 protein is CASSWGGGYEQYF. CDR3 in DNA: TGTGCCAGCAGTTGGGGGGGCGGGTACGAGCAGTACTTC.

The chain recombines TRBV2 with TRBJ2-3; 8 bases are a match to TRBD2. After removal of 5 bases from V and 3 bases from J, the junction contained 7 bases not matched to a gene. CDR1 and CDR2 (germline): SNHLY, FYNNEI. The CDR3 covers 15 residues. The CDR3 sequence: CASSRAGERTDTQYF. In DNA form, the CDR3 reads TGTGCCAGCAGTCGAGCGGGAGAGAGGACAGATACGCAGTATTTT.

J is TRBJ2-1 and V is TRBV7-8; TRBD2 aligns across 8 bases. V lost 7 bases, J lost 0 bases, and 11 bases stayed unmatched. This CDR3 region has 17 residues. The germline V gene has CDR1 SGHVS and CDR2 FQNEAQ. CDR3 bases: TGTGCCAGCAACACTGACCCCGGGACTAGCTCCTACAATGAGCAGTTCTTC. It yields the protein CASNTDPGTSSYNEQFF.

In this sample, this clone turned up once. The CDR3 sequence: CASSYVRETEAFF. CDR3 bases: TGTGCCAGCAGTTACGTTAGGGAGACTGAAGCTTTCTTT. The rearrangement links TRBV6-6 to TRBJ1-1; D is unresolved. CDR1 MNHNY and CDR2 SVGAGI come from the germline V gene (reference sequence). This CDR3 is 13 amino acids long. V lost 2 bases, J lost 5 bases, and 9 bases lay in between.

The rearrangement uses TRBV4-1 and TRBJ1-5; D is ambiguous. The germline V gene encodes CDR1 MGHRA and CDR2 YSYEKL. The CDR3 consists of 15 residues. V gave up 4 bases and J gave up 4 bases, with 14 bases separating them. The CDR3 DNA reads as TGCGCCAGCAGCCTTTCGGAGGGCGGGAATCAGCCCCAGCATTTT. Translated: CASSLSEGGNQPQHF.

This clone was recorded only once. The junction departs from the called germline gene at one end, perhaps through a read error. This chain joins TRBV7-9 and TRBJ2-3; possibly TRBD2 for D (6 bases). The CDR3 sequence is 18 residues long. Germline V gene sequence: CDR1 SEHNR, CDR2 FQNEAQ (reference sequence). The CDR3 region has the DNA TGTTCCAGCAGCTTAACCCTGGCAGGGTCAGCGGGTTCAGATACGCAGTATTTT. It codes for CSSSLTLAGSAGSDTQYF.

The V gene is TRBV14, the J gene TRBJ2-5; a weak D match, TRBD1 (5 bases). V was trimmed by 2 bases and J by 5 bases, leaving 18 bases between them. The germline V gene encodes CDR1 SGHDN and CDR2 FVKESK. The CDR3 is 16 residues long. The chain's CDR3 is CASSQYVPGLGETQYF. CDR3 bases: TGTGCCAGCAGCCAATACGTGCCAGGGCTTGGGGAGACCCAGTACTTC. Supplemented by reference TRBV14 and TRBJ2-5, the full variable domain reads EAGVTQFPSHSVIEKGQTVTLRCDPISGHDNLYWYRRVMGKEIKFLLHFVKESKQDESGMPNNRFLAERTGGTYSTLKVQPAELEDSGVYFCASSQYVPGLGETQYFGPGTRLLVL.

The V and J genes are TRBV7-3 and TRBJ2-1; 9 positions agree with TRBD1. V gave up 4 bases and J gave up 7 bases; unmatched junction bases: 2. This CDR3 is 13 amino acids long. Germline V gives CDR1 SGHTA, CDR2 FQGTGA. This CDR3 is CASSSDRGNEQFF. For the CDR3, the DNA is TGTGCCAGCAGCTCCGACAGGGGGAATGAGCAGTTCTTC.

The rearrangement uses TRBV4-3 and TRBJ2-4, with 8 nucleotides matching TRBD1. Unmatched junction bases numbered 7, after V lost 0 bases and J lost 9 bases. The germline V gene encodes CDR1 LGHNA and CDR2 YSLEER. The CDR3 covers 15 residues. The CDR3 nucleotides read TGCGCCAGCAGCCAAGATCTGAGGCAGGGGGCCATTCAGTACTTC. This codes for CASSQDLRQGAIQYF.

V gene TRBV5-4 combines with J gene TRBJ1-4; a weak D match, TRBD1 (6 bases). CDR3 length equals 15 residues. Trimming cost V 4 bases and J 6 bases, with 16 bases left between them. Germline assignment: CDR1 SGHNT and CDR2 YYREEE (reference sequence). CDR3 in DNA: TGTGCCAGCAGCATCAACAGGGCAGTTGATGAAAAACTGTTTTTT. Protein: CASSINRAVDEKLFF.

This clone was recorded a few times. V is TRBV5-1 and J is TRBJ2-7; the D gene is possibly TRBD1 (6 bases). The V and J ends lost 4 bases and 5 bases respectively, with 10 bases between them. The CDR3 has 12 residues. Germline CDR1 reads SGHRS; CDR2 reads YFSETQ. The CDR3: CASSTQGNEQYF. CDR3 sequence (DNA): TGCGCCAGCAGCACACAGGGTAACGAGCAGTACTTC.

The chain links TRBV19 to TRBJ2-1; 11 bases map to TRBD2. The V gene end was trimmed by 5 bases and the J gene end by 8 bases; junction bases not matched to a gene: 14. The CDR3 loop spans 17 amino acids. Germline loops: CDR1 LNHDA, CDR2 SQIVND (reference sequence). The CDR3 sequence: CASSFGLLAGVADEQFF. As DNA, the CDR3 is TGTGCCAGTAGTTTCGGCCTACTAGCGGGAGTTGCGGATGAGCAGTTCTTC.

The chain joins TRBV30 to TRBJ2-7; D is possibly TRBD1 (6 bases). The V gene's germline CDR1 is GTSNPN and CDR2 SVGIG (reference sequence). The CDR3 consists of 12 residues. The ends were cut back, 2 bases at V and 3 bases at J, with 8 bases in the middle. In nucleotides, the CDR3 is TGTGCCTGGAGTAAGGGGGACTACGAGCAGTACTTC. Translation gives CAWSKGDYEQYF.

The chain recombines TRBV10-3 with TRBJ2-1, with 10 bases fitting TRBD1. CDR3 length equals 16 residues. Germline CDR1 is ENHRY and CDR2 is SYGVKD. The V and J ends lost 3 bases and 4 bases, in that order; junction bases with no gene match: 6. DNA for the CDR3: TGTGCCATCAGTGATAGACAGGGGGCGACTTACAATGAGCAGTTCTTC. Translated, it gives CAISDRQGATYNEQFF.

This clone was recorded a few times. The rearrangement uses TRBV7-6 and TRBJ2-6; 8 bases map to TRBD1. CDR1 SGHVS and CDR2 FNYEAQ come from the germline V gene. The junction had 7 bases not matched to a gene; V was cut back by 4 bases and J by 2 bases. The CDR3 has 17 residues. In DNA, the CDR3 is TGTGCCAGCAGCTCAGGACAGGGTACAACTGGGGCCAACGTCCTGACTTTC. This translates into CASSSGQGTTGANVLTF.

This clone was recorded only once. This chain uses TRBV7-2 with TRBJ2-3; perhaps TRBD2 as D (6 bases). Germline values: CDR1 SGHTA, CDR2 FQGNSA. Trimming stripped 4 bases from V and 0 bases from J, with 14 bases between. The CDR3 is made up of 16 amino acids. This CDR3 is CASSYGSGLSTDTQYF. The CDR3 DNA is TGTGCCAGCAGCTACGGTAGCGGTCTTAGCACAGATACGCAGTATTTT.

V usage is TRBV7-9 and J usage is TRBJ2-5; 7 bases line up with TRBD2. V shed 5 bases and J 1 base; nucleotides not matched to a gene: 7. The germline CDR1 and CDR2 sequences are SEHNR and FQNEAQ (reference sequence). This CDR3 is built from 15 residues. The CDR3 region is CASSPSGTTQETQYF. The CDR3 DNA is TGTGCCAGCAGCCCGTCCGGGACTACCCAAGAGACCCAGTACTTC.